This passage covers 15 T cell receptor beta chains from one sample sequenced in a study of cytomegalovirus exposure and HLA in healthy donors. It was with 60 Vbeta and 13 Jbeta primers that the PCR ran. Libraries were prepared by immunoSEQ multiplex PCR; TCRdb keeps only in-frame clonotypes and omits some of them. The table lists about 110,000 clones, under 80% of them singletons. Material for sequencing was PBMCs. These receptors were collected from a woman aged 45-65 years in good health and CMV-seropositive.

The rearrangement links TRBV11-2 to TRBJ1-4; no reliable D call. This CDR3 contains 19 residues. Germline V gives CDR1 SGHAT, CDR2 FQNNGV. Between the trimmed V and J ends, which lost 1 base and 0 bases, there was a span of 18 bases. The CDR3 sequence is CASSLGSGSRVATNEKLFF. CDR3 DNA sequence: TGTGCCAGCAGCTTAGGGTCCGGGTCGCGGGTGGCAACTAATGAAAAACTGTTTTTT.

The chain carries TRBV5-1 and TRBJ1-2; 7 bases fit TRBD1. CDR1 and CDR2 (germline): SGHRS, YFSETQ. Unmatched junction bases numbered 10, after V lost 0 bases and J lost 8 bases. This CDR3 has 15 amino acids. CDR3 protein: CASSLGGDRVGGYTF. The CDR3 DNA reads TGCGCCAGCAGCTTGGGGGGCGACAGGGTTGGAGGCTACACCTTC.

This rearrangement joins TRBV7-9 to TRBJ2-5; no reliable D call. Germline V gene data show CDR1 as SEHNR and CDR2 as FQNEAQ (reference sequence). This CDR3 is 14 amino acids long. The V end was cut by 2 bases, the J end by 2 bases, with 9 bases between. The CDR3 DNA follows: TGTGCCAGCAGCTTATCGGCAGCGCAAGAGACCCAGTACTTC. It encodes CASSLSAAQETQYF.

This clone appeared a single time. V and J are TRBV2 and TRBJ1-6, with a tentative D call TRBD1 (5 bases). V was shortened by 6 bases and J by 5 bases, with 8 bases between the two germline ends. Looked up from germline, CDR1 is SNHLY and CDR2 is FYNNEI. The CDR3 runs to 13 residues. The CDR3 region is CASRTDHNSPLHF. The CDR3, as DNA: TGTGCCAGCAGGACAGATCATAATTCACCCCTCCACTTT.

This chain uses TRBV27 with TRBJ2-3; maybe TRBD2 (8 bases). Germline V gene data show CDR1 as MNHEY and CDR2 as SMNVEV (reference sequence). The CDR3 consists of 14 residues. Trimming stripped 7 bases from V and 3 bases from J, with 14 bases between. The CDR3 DNA reads as TGTGCCAGCAAGGGGGCGGGGGGTACAGATACGCAGTATTTT. As protein: CASKGAGGTDTQYF.

The CDR3: CASRQRDYGYTF. For the CDR3, the DNA is TGCGCCAGCAGGCAGAGGGACTATGGCTACACCTTC. The chain has TRBV5-1 and TRBJ1-2, with no clear D. Trimming stripped 5 bases from V and 3 bases from J, with 8 bases between. This CDR3 comprises 12 residues. Germline lookup yields CDR1 SGHRS and CDR2 YFSETQ.

This clone came up a few times. The V call is TRBV28, the J call TRBJ1-2, with D perhaps TRBD1 (5 bases). Per germline, CDR1 MDHEN and CDR2 SYDVKM. The CDR3 length is 16 residues. V shed 6 bases and J shed 2 bases, with 19 bases lying between them. CDR3 region: CASRFRRWGSNYGYTF. CDR3 in DNA: TGTGCCAGCAGATTCCGCCGATGGGGCTCGAACTATGGCTACACCTTC.

The CDR3 DNA reads TGTGCCAGCGCCCCTAGCGGGGTGAGCACAGATACGCAGTATTTT. Translating it yields CASAPSGVSTDTQYF. The chain has TRBV2 and TRBJ2-3; 9 bases align to TRBD2. This CDR3 is 15 amino acids long. The J segment lost 0 bases and the V segment lost 8 bases, leaving 6 bases of the junction unmatched. The germline gives CDR1 SNHLY, CDR2 FYNNEI.

The chain recombines TRBV7-2 with TRBJ2-7; 7 bases fit TRBD1. CDR1 and CDR2 (germline): SGHTA, FQGNSA. The CDR3 loop spans 14 amino acids. The V segment lost 2 bases and the J segment 2 bases; nucleotides outside the gene matches: 3. The CDR3 bases are TGTGCCAGCAGCTTAAGGACAGGACCCTACGAGCAGTACTTC. The encoded protein is CASSLRTGPYEQYF.

The CDR3, as DNA: TGTGCCAGCAGCCCCTGGCTTGGACAGAATGGCTACACCTTC. Amino acid sequence: CASSPWLGQNGYTF. The J gene is TRBJ1-2, the V gene TRBV7-8; perhaps TRBD1 as D (6 bases). This CDR3 is 14 amino acids long. V was trimmed by 5 bases and J by 6 bases, leaving 16 bases between them. Germline CDR1 SGHVS, CDR2 FQNEAQ.

In nucleotides, the CDR3 is TGTGCCAGCGAACGACAGGTGACGGGTCAGCCCCAGCATTTT. Translation: CASERQVTGQPQHF. The genes are TRBV19 and TRBJ1-5; D may be TRBD1 (6 bases). Germline CDR1 reads LNHDA; CDR2 reads SQIVND (reference sequence). V was shortened by 9 bases and J by 6 bases, with 18 bases between the two germline ends. CDR3 length: 14 amino acids.

The chain recombines TRBV5-6 with TRBJ2-1; D remains ambiguous. The length of the CDR3 is 15 residues. The germline gives CDR1 SGHDT, CDR2 YYEEEE. V gave up 1 base and J gave up 0 bases, with 8 bases separating them. The CDR3 DNA reads as TGTGCCAGCAGCTTGCCCCAGCGCTCCTACAATGAGCAGTTCTTC. It yields the protein CASSLPQRSYNEQFF.

Only a few counts were recorded for this clone. V gene TRBV5-6 combines with J gene TRBJ1-1; D may be TRBD1 (5 bases). The length of the CDR3 is 13 residues. Per the germline V gene, CDR1 is SGHDT and CDR2 is YYEEEE. Trimming left V 9 bases short and J 0 bases short, with 12 bases between. This CDR3 is CATSARVNTEAFF. The CDR3 region has the DNA TGTGCCACCTCGGCCAGGGTGAACACTGAAGCTTTCTTT.

This clone has more than one count but fewer than ten. The chain joins TRBV4-1 to TRBJ1-4; the match to TRBD1 covers 7 bases. The V and J ends lost 0 bases and 6 bases, in that order; junction bases with no gene match: 10. The CDR3 consists of 17 residues. CDR1 is MGHRA and CDR2 is YSYEKL in the germline V gene. CDR3 residues: CASSQDPKDRVDEKLFF. For the CDR3, the DNA is TGCGCCAGCAGCCAAGATCCTAAAGACAGGGTGGATGAAAAACTGTTTTTT.

The rearrangement uses TRBV6-1 and TRBJ1-5; the match to TRBD1 covers 7 bases. V dropped 2 bases and J dropped 5; count of bases not matched to a gene: 12. This CDR3 spans 17 amino acids. Germline V CDR1 and CDR2: MNHNS, SASEGT. The DNA of the CDR3 is TGTGCCAGCAGTGAACGCCACTCCTGGACAGGAGATCAGCCCCAGCATTTT. Encoded protein: CASSERHSWTGDQPQHF.